One and the same sample provided the 28 T cell receptor beta chains below, sequenced in a study of cytomegalovirus exposure and HLA in healthy donors. Primers for the PCR totalled 60 Vbeta and 13 Jbeta. Repertoires were generated with immunoSEQ multiplex PCR, while TCRdb's copy carries only in-frame clones and drops some. The repertoire has about 230,000 clones, around four fifths of them found once; the top ten carry approximately 0.49%. Sequenced: PBMCs. All receptors come from a boy aged 10-17 years in good health and CMV-seronegative.

This clone has a handful of counts. The V gene is TRBV7-9, the J gene TRBJ1-2; a weak D match, TRBD1 (6 bases). The germline CDR1 and CDR2 sequences are SEHNR and FQNEAQ (reference sequence). Between the trimmed V and J ends, which lost 5 bases and 6 bases, there was a span of 19 bases. There are 15 residues in the CDR3. The CDR3 DNA is TGTGCCAGCAGCCTCAGACAGGAATCGGGGAATGGCTACACCTTC. Amino acids: CASSLRQESGNGYTF.

This chain uses TRBV5-1 with TRBJ2-3; a weak D match, TRBD1 (6 bases). Trimming stripped 0 bases from V and 5 bases from J, with 10 bases between. This CDR3 region has 14 residues. Germline V gene data show CDR1 as SGHRS and CDR2 as YFSETQ. The CDR3 is CASSLAAGVDTQYF. The CDR3 coding sequence is TGCGCCAGCAGCTTGGCGGCAGGGGTAGATACGCAGTATTTT. Full variable domain (rest looked up from reference TRBV5-1 and TRBJ2-3): KAGVTQTPRYLIKTRGQQVTLSCSPISGHRSVSWYQQTPGQGLQFLFEYFSETQRNKGNFPGRFSGRQFSNSRSEMNVSTLELGDSALYLCASSLAAGVDTQYFGPGTRLTVL.

The CDR3 sequence: CAITRSRDRGEKLFF. The CDR3 nucleotides read TGTGCCATCACTAGATCCCGGGACAGGGGTGAAAAACTGTTTTTT. The chain couples TRBV10-3 to TRBJ1-4, with TRBD1 matching 10 bases. Trimming removed 7 bases from V and 7 bases from J; junction bases left unmatched: 9. Germline-derived CDR1 and CDR2 are ENHRY and SYGVKD. The CDR3 is made up of 15 amino acids.

This rearrangement joins TRBV9 to TRBJ2-7, with 8 bases lining up with TRBD1. There are 15 residues in the CDR3. Germline CDR1 and CDR2: SGDLS and YYNGEE. The J segment lost 0 bases and the V segment lost 5 bases, leaving 7 bases of the junction unmatched. CDR3 loop: CASSSTGALSYEQYF. The DNA for the CDR3 is TGTGCCAGCAGTTCGACAGGGGCCCTCTCCTACGAGCAGTACTTC.

V gene TRBV5-5 combines with J gene TRBJ2-7, with 8 positions matching TRBD1. With 2 bases clipped from V and 0 bases from J, the junction kept 10 bases outside the gene matches. This CDR3 has 17 residues. CDR1 SGHKS and CDR2 YYEKEE come from the germline V gene (reference sequence). The CDR3 spells CASSLGQGSRGSYEQYF. CDR3 nucleotides: TGTGCCAGCAGCTTAGGACAGGGATCGAGGGGCTCCTACGAGCAGTACTTC.

The rearrangement joins TRBV30 to TRBJ1-3, with D tentatively TRBD1 (6 bases). Germline values: CDR1 GTSNPN, CDR2 SVGIG (reference sequence). With 3 bases removed from V and 2 bases from J, the gap between germline ends came to 14 bases. There are 15 residues in the CDR3. CDR3 sequence (DNA): TGTGCCTGGAGGCCCACAGGGAGGGCTGGAAACACCATATATTTT. It codes for CAWRPTGRAGNTIYF.

The chain is built from TRBV5-8 and TRBJ2-5; no firm D call. V was shortened by 2 bases and J by 13 bases, with 30 bases between the two germline ends. The germline V gene has CDR1 SGHTS and CDR2 YDEGEE. This CDR3 has 17 amino acids. DNA for the CDR3: TGTGCCAGCAGCTTAAAATTTTCGGAGAGCGAGAGTCTATTGGTGTACTTC. Amino acids: CASSLKFSESESLLVYF.

This clone is a singleton in its sample. This chain links TRBV18 with TRBJ2-1; D possibly corresponds to TRBD2 (5 bases). Germline V gene data show CDR1 as KGHSH and CDR2 as LQKENI. This CDR3 is built from 17 residues. Trimming took off 0 bases at V and 9 bases at J, with 21 bases between the two ends. CDR3 residues: CASSPPDIGEEVGEQFF. CDR3 DNA: TGTGCCAGCTCACCACCGGATATCGGGGAAGAGGTCGGTGAGCAGTTCTTC.

The V and J genes are TRBV4-1 and TRBJ2-1; 7 positions agree with TRBD2. The CDR3 has 15 amino acids. The germline V gene encodes CDR1 MGHRA and CDR2 YSYEKL. Trimming cost V 0 bases and J 5 bases; bases outside gene matches: 4. The DNA of the CDR3 is TGCGCCAGCAGCCAAGATAGAGGGAGGGACAATGAGCAGTTCTTC. Translating it yields CASSQDRGRDNEQFF.

This chain uses TRBV7-9 with TRBJ1-2; 8 bases fit TRBD1. V lost 5 bases to trimming and J lost 6 bases; unmatched junction nucleotides: 11. This CDR3 has 15 residues. Germline loops: CDR1 SEHNR, CDR2 FQNEAQ (reference sequence). DNA for the CDR3: TGTGCCAGCAGCACCAGACAGGGGCGTCTTAATGGCTACACCTTC. This sequence encodes CASSTRQGRLNGYTF. Full variable domain (remainder filled in from reference TRBV7-9 and TRBJ1-2): DTGVSQNPRHKITKRGQNVTFRCDPISEHNRLYWYRQTLGQGPEFLTYFQNEAQLEKSRLLSDRFSAERPKGSFSTLEIQRTEQGDSAMYLCASSTRQGRLNGYTFGSGTRLTVV.

The gene calls are TRBV14 and TRBJ2-1; 12 positions agree with TRBD2. This CDR3 is 17 amino acids long. Germline CDR1 SGHDN, CDR2 FVKESK. J was trimmed by 0 bases and V by 4 bases; bases with no gene match: 4. CDR3: CASSPLAGGGSYNEQFF. In nucleotides, the CDR3 is TGTGCCAGCAGCCCACTAGCGGGAGGAGGCTCCTACAATGAGCAGTTCTTC.

This clone was seen only once. V gene TRBV30 combines with J gene TRBJ1-4; no reliable D call. The CDR3 runs to 14 residues. V lost 5 bases, J lost 8 bases, and 18 bases lay in between. Germline CDR1 and CDR2: GTSNPN and SVGIG (reference sequence). In DNA form, the CDR3 reads TGTGCCTGGGGTCAAGGCGGTCTCCACGAAAAACTGTTTTTT. This gives the protein CAWGQGGLHEKLFF.

V gene TRBV29-1 combines with J gene TRBJ1-2; the match to TRBD1 covers 8 bases. There are 12 residues in the CDR3. V dropped 6 bases and J dropped 8; count of bases not matched to a gene: 8. Germline loops: CDR1 SQVTM, CDR2 ANQGSEA. CDR3 nucleotides: TGCAGCGTCGCAGACAGGGGAAGGGGCTACACCTTC. As protein: CSVADRGRGYTF.

The chain is built from TRBV5-1 and TRBJ1-3; D perhaps matches TRBD1 (5 bases). Germline CDR1 SGHRS, CDR2 YFSETQ. The CDR3 extends over 16 amino acids. V was cut by 4 bases and J by 0 bases, with 14 bases left in between. The chain's CDR3 is CASSRGTESSGNTIYF. The CDR3 DNA reads as TGCGCCAGCAGCCGGGGGACGGAAAGCTCTGGAAACACCATATATTTT.

This chain uses TRBV29-1 with TRBJ2-3; TRBD1 matches at 7 bases. Germline trimming cut 6 bases from V and 2 bases from J; bases unmatched to any gene: 11. The CDR3 consists of 15 residues. CDR1 and CDR2 from the germline V gene are SQVTM and ANQGSEA. Written as DNA, the CDR3 is TGCAGCGTCGCCCGGGGACAGCAGACCACAGATACGCAGTATTTT. Its translation: CSVARGQQTTDTQYF.

This clone was detected only a few times. The chain uses TRBV30 and TRBJ1-4; tentative D call: TRBD1 (6 bases). There are 15 residues in the CDR3. V lost 2 bases and J 6 bases, leaving 16 bases between the germline ends. CDR1 and CDR2 (germline): GTSNPN, SVGIG (reference sequence). The DNA for the CDR3 is TGTGCCTGGAGTAGGGGGTGGAAGGCGGATGAAAAACTGTTTTTT. Its protein is CAWSRGWKADEKLFF.

V gene TRBV7-9 combines with J gene TRBJ1-2, with TRBD1 matching over 9 bases. V lost 4 bases to trimming and J lost 10 bases; unmatched junction nucleotides: 10. The CDR3 is made up of 14 amino acids. Germline V gene data show CDR1 as SEHNR and CDR2 as FQNEAQ (reference sequence). The chain's CDR3 is CASSWGTGSVDYTF. The CDR3 nucleotides are TGTGCCAGCAGCTGGGGGACAGGGTCGGTTGACTACACCTTC.

V and J are TRBV5-1 and TRBJ2-7; a possible D gene is TRBD1 (6 bases). V was cut by 5 bases and J by 5 bases, with 17 bases left in between. There are 14 residues in the CDR3. Germline V CDR1 and CDR2: SGHRS, YFSETQ. As DNA, the CDR3 is TGCGCCAGCAGATCCGGGACAATAGGTCACGAGCAGTACTTC. Its protein product is CASRSGTIGHEQYF.

Comments on this clone: An end of the junction does not agree with germline; a read error may underlie this. This chain uses TRBV4-2 with TRBJ1-5; no clear D gene. The CDR3 sequence is 18 residues long. Germline V gene sequence: CDR1 LGHNA, CDR2 YNFKEQ. The CDR3 is CASSQVTLSPESSQPQHF. The CDR3 DNA reads as TGTGCCAGCAGCCAAGTTACCCTTTCTCCGGAGAGCAGTCAGCCCCAGCATTTT.

The rearrangement links TRBV30 to TRBJ2-2; 9 bases are shared with TRBD1. This CDR3 contains 14 residues. CDR1 and CDR2 (germline): GTSNPN, SVGIG (reference sequence). J was trimmed by 6 bases and V by 2 bases; bases with no gene match: 4. The CDR3 bases are TGTGCCTGGAGTAGACAGGGGGGAGCCGGGGAGCTGTTTTTT. Protein sequence: CAWSRQGGAGELFF.

V is TRBV11-1 and J is TRBJ2-1, with a weak D call TRBD1 (5 bases). Per the germline V gene, CDR1 is SGHAT and CDR2 is FQDESV (reference sequence). This CDR3 contains 17 residues. Trimming shortened V by 5 bases and J by 4 bases, and 21 bases separated the two germline ends. CDR3 amino acids: CASSMPPRASRYNEQFF. Here the CDR3 DNA reads TGTGCCAGCAGCATGCCCCCCAGGGCCTCTAGGTACAATGAGCAGTTCTTC.

V and J are TRBV19 and TRBJ1-1; no definite D call. CDR1 and CDR2 (germline): LNHDA, SQIVND (reference sequence). The CDR3 length is 12 residues. Trimming shortened V by 4 bases and J by 1 base, and 4 bases separated the two germline ends. The CDR3 DNA reads as TGTGCCAGTAGTAGAGGGAACACTGAAGCTTTCTTT. It specifies CASSRGNTEAFF.

This clone was observed a few times. The chain joins TRBV11-2 to TRBJ2-4, with TRBD2 as a possible D gene (5 bases). Germline assignment: CDR1 SGHAT and CDR2 FQNNGV. Trimming removed 5 bases at V and 9 bases at J, with 23 bases between. The CDR3 has 16 residues. The CDR3: CASSRRGSDAYGIQYF. The CDR3 DNA is TGTGCCAGCAGCCGCCGAGGGTCGGATGCCTATGGCATTCAGTACTTC.

This clone was observed once. The chain has TRBV5-1 and TRBJ1-3, with 10 bases that match TRBD1. CDR3 length: 15 amino acids. V gave up 4 bases and J gave up 4 bases; unmatched junction bases: 5. The germline CDR1 and CDR2 sequences are SGHRS and YFSETQ. This CDR3 reads CASSTDRGRGNTIYF. Written as DNA, the CDR3 is TGCGCCAGCAGCACCGACAGGGGGCGCGGAAACACCATATATTTT.

This chain links TRBV7-9 with TRBJ2-3; 7 positions agree with TRBD1. V trimming: 0 bases; J trimming: 6 bases; junction bases outside the gene matches: 9. Germline V gene data show CDR1 as SEHNR and CDR2 as FQNEAQ (reference sequence). The CDR3 sequence is 16 residues long. The CDR3 bases are TGTGCCAGCAGCTTAGCAGGGACAGACAAATGGGATACGCAGTATTTT. Amino acids: CASSLAGTDKWDTQYF.

J is TRBJ1-2 and V is TRBV7-9, with TRBD1 as a possible D gene (5 bases). V was pared by 4 bases and J by 8 bases, with 20 bases between. The CDR3 runs to 15 residues. Looked up from germline, CDR1 is SEHNR and CDR2 is FQNEAQ (reference sequence). CDR3 nucleotide sequence: TGTGCCAGCAGCTCTTTGTCCTTAGGGGTTCTCGGCTACACCTTC. It is translated as CASSSLSLGVLGYTF.

V is TRBV7-8 and J is TRBJ2-5, with D tentatively TRBD1 (6 bases). V gave up 0 bases and J gave up 3 bases, with 17 bases separating them. CDR3 length: 17 amino acids. Germline values: CDR1 SGHVS, CDR2 FQNEAQ. CDR3 amino acids: CASSLAYDAGQKETQYF. The CDR3 DNA follows: TGTGCCAGCAGCTTAGCCTACGACGCCGGACAGAAAGAGACCCAGTACTTC.

The chain recombines TRBV11-3 with TRBJ2-7, with 10 bases lining up with TRBD2. Per germline, CDR1 SGHNT and CDR2 YENEEA. V was pared by 7 bases and J by 0 bases, with 15 bases of the junction left unmatched. The CDR3 loop spans 18 amino acids. The CDR3 loop is CASTTNGIGLAASYEQYF. The CDR3 nucleotides read TGTGCCAGCACCACAAACGGGATAGGACTAGCGGCCTCCTACGAGCAGTACTTC.